This is a list of T cell receptor beta chains from one sample in a study of blood T cell repertoires in COVID-19. Sequencing was performed with immunoSEQ multiplex PCR; in TCRdb, only in-frame clones are kept and a portion is missing. In the table there are some 45,000 clones, about nine tenths of which are singletons. Sequencing input: peripheral blood. Receptors were obtained from a man aged 60 to 69 with active COVID-19. The CDR3 runs from the conserved cysteine through the conserved F or W. A D gene is named only where the DNA matches it firmly. Clone size is shown for a subset of rows, as once, few, many or a class of expanded clone.

CDR3 protein	CDR3 DNA	clone size	D gene	J gene	V gene	CDR3 length
CASKNGRAPNTGELFF	TGTGCCAGCAAGAACGGGCGGGCACCGAACACCGGGGAGCTGTTTTTT	.	.	TRBJ2-2	TRBV9	16
CASSQDEGGVSGETQYF	TGCGCCAGCAGCCAAGATGAGGGAGGGGTAAGCGGAGAGACCCAGTACTTC	.	TRBD2	TRBJ2-5	TRBV4-3	17
CASSFQAGAAEAFF	TGTGCCAGCAGTTTTCAGGCTGGGGCGGCTGAAGCTTTCTTT	.	.	TRBJ1-1	TRBV28	14
CASSLSGMMADTQYF	TGTGCCAGCAGCTTAAGCGGGATGATGGCAGATACGCAGTATTTT	.	TRBD2	TRBJ2-3	TRBV7-8	15
CAWSNYRRGTEAFF	TGTGCCTGGAGTAATTACAGGAGGGGCACTGAAGCTTTCTTT	.	.	TRBJ1-1	TRBV30	14
CASSVGGGDTDTQYF	TGTGCCAGCAGCGTTGGCGGGGGGGACACAGATACGCAGTATTTT	.	TRBD2	TRBJ2-3	TRBV9	15
CASSQDHGTGLNEQYF	TGCGCCAGCAGCCAAGATCATGGGACAGGGCTTAACGAGCAGTACTTC	.	TRBD1	TRBJ2-7	TRBV4-3	16
CASSEQAGGSYEQYF	TGTGCCAGCAGTGAACAAGCGGGAGGCTCCTACGAGCAGTACTTC	.	TRBD2	TRBJ2-7	TRBV2	15
CASSLLAGVGQETQYF	TGTGCCAGCAGTTTACTAGCGGGAGTAGGTCAAGAGACCCAGTACTTC	.	TRBD2	TRBJ2-5	TRBV6-2/TRBV6-3	16
CAAAGTGSREQYF	TGTGCCGCCGCCGGGACAGGGTCTCGCGAGCAGTACTTC	few	TRBD1	TRBJ2-7	TRBV10-3	13
CASSSPGVPGELFF	TGTGCCAGCAGTTCTCCCGGGGTACCCGGGGAGCTGTTTTTT	.	.	TRBJ2-2	TRBV28	14
CASSQTPQETQYF	TGCGCCAGCAGCCAAACACCCCAAGAGACCCAGTACTTC	.	.	TRBJ2-5	TRBV4-1	13
CASRQAGTGGSHGYTF	TGTGCCAGTCGACAAGCCGGGACAGGGGGGTCGCATGGCTACACCTTC	.	TRBD1	TRBJ1-2	TRBV19	16
CASSQRAGEGEQYF	TGTGCCAGCAGCCAGCGAGCGGGAGAGGGCGAGCAGTACTTC	.	TRBD2	TRBJ2-7	TRBV3-1/TRBV3-2	14
CASSPEGFSYNEQFF	TGTGCTAGCAGCCCAGAGGGATTCTCCTACAATGAGCAGTTCTTC	medium-sized	.	TRBJ2-1	TRBV7-7	15
CASSQQGANTEAFF	TGTGCCAGCAGCCAGCAGGGGGCGAACACTGAAGCTTTCTTT	once	TRBD1	TRBJ1-1	TRBV3-1/TRBV3-2	14
CASSDGAAGQNQPQHF	TGTGCCAGCAGTGATGGGGCTGCTGGGCAGAATCAGCCCCAGCATTTT	.	.	TRBJ1-5	TRBV2	16
CASSPRGLAGATGELFF	TGTGCCAGCAGCCCGCGTGGACTAGCGGGAGCGACCGGGGAGCTGTTTTTT	.	TRBD2	TRBJ2-2	TRBV7-9	17
CASRLLNRVGPGYTF	TGTGCCAGCAGACTCCTAAACAGGGTTGGACCTGGCTACACCTTC	.	.	TRBJ1-2	TRBV28	15
CARSRGHKYHYNSPLHF	TGTGCCAGAAGTAGGGGACACAAATACCATTATAATTCACCCCTCCACTTT	.	.	TRBJ1-6	TRBV6-4	17
CASSFGTSGITGELFF	TGTGCCAGCAGCTTCGGGACTAGCGGGATTACCGGGGAGCTGTTTTTT	.	TRBD2	TRBJ2-2	TRBV7-2	16
CSVGLAGGPRFGEQFF	TGCAGCGTTGGACTAGCGGGAGGGCCTCGATTTGGTGAGCAGTTCTTC	.	TRBD2	TRBJ2-1	TRBV29-1	16
CASSPDRDPREQYF	TGTGCCAGCAGCCCGGACAGGGACCCCCGGGAGCAGTACTTC	once	TRBD1	TRBJ2-7	TRBV3-1/TRBV3-2	14
CASSEGTGGNEQYF	TGTGCCAGCAGCGAAGGGACAGGGGGTAACGAGCAGTACTTC	.	TRBD1	TRBJ2-7	TRBV9	14
CASSARQGTNTEAFF	TGCGCCAGCAGCGCCCGACAGGGGACGAACACTGAAGCTTTCTTT	.	TRBD1	TRBJ1-1	TRBV4-1	15
CASGGAMYEQYF	TGTGCCAGCGGGGGGGCGATGTACGAGCAGTACTTC	.	.	TRBJ2-7	TRBV13	12
CASSFGQGADYGYTF	TGTGCCAGTAGCTTCGGACAGGGGGCGGACTATGGCTACACCTTC	.	TRBD1	TRBJ1-2	TRBV19	15
CATSRGPREKLFF	TGTGCCACCTCGAGGGGGCCTCGGGAAAAACTGTTTTTT	.	TRBD1	TRBJ1-4	TRBV24-1	13
CASSQGRSSGNTIYF	TGTGCCAGCAGCCAAGGACGGAGCTCTGGAAACACCATATATTTT	.	.	TRBJ1-3	TRBV3-1/TRBV3-2	15
CASSFPLFLSRSEAFF	TGTGCCAGCAGCTTTCCCCTTTTCTTGAGTCGGTCTGAAGCTTTCTTT	.	.	TRBJ1-1	TRBV21-1	16
CASTTGDNSPLHF	TGTGCCAGCACGACAGGAGATAATTCACCCCTCCACTTT	.	.	TRBJ1-6	TRBV18	13
CASSYPTGVSNQPQHF	TGTGCCAGCAGTTACCCTACAGGGGTTAGCAATCAGCCCCAGCATTTT	.	TRBD1	TRBJ1-5	TRBV6-2/TRBV6-3	16
CASTIAGGPDTQYF	TGTGCCAGCACTATAGCGGGGGGGCCAGATACGCAGTATTTT	.	TRBD2	TRBJ2-3	TRBV27	14
CASSPTPRLSYGYTF	TGCGCCAGCAGCCCAACCCCCCGACTGAGCTATGGCTACACCTTC	.	.	TRBJ1-2	TRBV5-1	15
CASRRQEGNQPQHF	TGTGCCAGCAGGAGACAGGAAGGGAATCAGCCCCAGCATTTT	once	.	TRBJ1-5	TRBV2	14
CASSLDGRAAGEQFF	TGTGCCAGCAGCTTAGACGGGAGGGCCGCGGGTGAGCAGTTCTTC	.	TRBD2	TRBJ2-1	TRBV7-3	15
CASSTSQGGDSPLHF	TGTGCCAGTAGTACTTCACAGGGAGGGGATTCACCCCTCCACTTT	.	.	TRBJ1-6	TRBV19	15
CASSLLGTEDSPLHF	TGTGCCAGCAGCCTCCTTGGGACAGAAGATTCACCCCTCCACTTT	.	TRBD1	TRBJ1-6	TRBV7-3	15
CASSQMNGPGEQYF	TGTGCCAGCAGCCAAATGAACGGTCCTGGCGAGCAGTACTTC	.	.	TRBJ2-7	TRBV14	14
CASSTSGSRDEQFF	TGTGCCAGTAGTACTAGCGGGAGTCGCGATGAGCAGTTCTTC	.	TRBD2	TRBJ2-1	TRBV19	14
CASSRVPSSYNEQFF	TGTGCCAGCAGCCGGGTCCCTTCATCCTACAATGAGCAGTTCTTC	.	.	TRBJ2-1	TRBV7-2	15
CASSEGVSSTDTQYF	TGTGCCAGCAGTGAAGGCGTGTCGAGCACAGATACGCAGTATTTT	.	.	TRBJ2-3	TRBV2	15
CASSLIAGVNEQFF	TGTGCCAGCAGCTTGATAGCGGGGGTCAATGAGCAGTTCTTC	.	TRBD2	TRBJ2-1	TRBV5-4	14
CASSQEGFGTEAFF	TGTGCCAGCAGCCAGGAGGGGTTTGGCACTGAAGCTTTCTTT	.	.	TRBJ1-1	TRBV3-1/TRBV3-2	14
CASSPDLLGLAGVIGKNIQYF	TGCGCCAGCAGCCCCGACCTATTGGGACTAGCGGGAGTAATTGGCAAAAACATTCAGTACTTC	.	TRBD2	TRBJ2-4	TRBV5-1	21
CASSQTRGVYGYTF	TGTGCCAGCAGCCAGACAAGGGGCGTATATGGCTACACCTTC	once	.	TRBJ1-2	TRBV5-4	14
CASNGQANTGELFF	TGTGCCAGCAATGGACAGGCGAACACCGGGGAGCTGTTTTTT	.	TRBD1	TRBJ2-2	TRBV7-9	14
CAISESTSTSAGQETQYF	TGTGCCATCAGTGAGTCGACCTCCACTAGCGCGGGTCAAGAGACCCAGTACTTC	.	TRBD2	TRBJ2-5	TRBV10-3	18
CASSRAADTQYF	TGTGCCAGCAGCCGCGCCGCAGATACGCAGTATTTT	.	.	TRBJ2-3	TRBV3-1/TRBV3-2	12
CASRRGLSGNTIYF	TGTGCCAGTCGACGGGGGTTAAGTGGAAACACCATATATTTT	.	.	TRBJ1-3	TRBV19	14
CASSGADTNYGYTF	TGTGCCAGCAGTGGGGCAGATACTAACTATGGCTACACCTTC	once	.	TRBJ1-2	TRBV28	14
CASSDDSGRALGFF	TGTGCCAGCAGTGATGATAGCGGGAGGGCCTTGGGGTTCTTC	.	TRBD2	TRBJ2-1	TRBV2	14
CASSLRGQGSSTQYF	TGTGCCAGCAGCTTAAGGGGCCAGGGAAGTTCTACGCAGTATTTT	.	.	TRBJ2-3	TRBV11-3	15
CASSLRGDNEQFF	TGTGCCAGCAGCTTAAGGGGGGACAATGAGCAGTTCTTC	.	.	TRBJ2-1	TRBV7-3	13
CASSSYQGINIQYF	TGTGCCAGCAGTTCCTATCAGGGGATAAACATTCAGTACTTC	once	.	TRBJ2-4	TRBV28	14
CASSTLGQGSSSPLHF	TGTGCCAGTAGTACCCTCGGACAGGGCTCGTCGTCACCCCTCCACTTT	.	TRBD1	TRBJ1-6	TRBV19	16
CASSPDRSRRDTEAFF	TGTGCCAGCAGTCCGGACAGGTCTCGACGGGACACTGAAGCTTTCTTT	.	TRBD1	TRBJ1-1	TRBV28	16